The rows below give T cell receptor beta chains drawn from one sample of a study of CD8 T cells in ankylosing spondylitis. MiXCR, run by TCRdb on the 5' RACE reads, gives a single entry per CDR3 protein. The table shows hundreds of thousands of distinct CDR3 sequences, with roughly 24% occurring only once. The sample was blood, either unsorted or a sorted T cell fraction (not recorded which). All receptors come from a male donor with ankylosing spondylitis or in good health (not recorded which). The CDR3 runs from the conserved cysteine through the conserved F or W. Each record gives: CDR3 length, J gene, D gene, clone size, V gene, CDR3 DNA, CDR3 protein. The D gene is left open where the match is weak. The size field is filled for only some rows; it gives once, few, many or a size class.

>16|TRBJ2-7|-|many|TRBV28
TGTGCCAGCAGTGCACCTCTAGCGAACCTCGTTTACGAGCAGTACTTC
CASSAPLANLVYEQYF
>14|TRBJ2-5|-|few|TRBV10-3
TGTGCCATCAGTGAGTCGACGACTGGGGAGACCCAGTACTTC
CAISESTTGETQYF
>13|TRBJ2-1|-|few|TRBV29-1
TGCAGCGTTGACGTCAGGAGATACAATGAGCAGTTCTTC
CSVDVRRYNEQFF
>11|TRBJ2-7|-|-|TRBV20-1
TGCAGTGCAGGGTGGAACGACGAGCAGTACTTC
CSAGWNDEQYF
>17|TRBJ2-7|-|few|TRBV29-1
TGCAGCGTTGAAGATTCCGGGCGAGACGGTGACTCCTACGAGCAGTACTTC
CSVEDSGRDGDSYEQYF
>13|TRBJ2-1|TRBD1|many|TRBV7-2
TGTGCCAGCAGCTCCCCCGCAGGGGGTGAGCAGTTCTTC
CASSSPAGGEQFF
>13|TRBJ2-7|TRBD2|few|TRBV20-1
TGCAGTGCCGGACTAGCGGGAGGTTCCGAGCAGTACTTC
CSAGLAGGSEQYF
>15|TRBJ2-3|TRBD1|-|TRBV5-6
TGTGCCAGCAGCTCGTTAAACAGGGGGAGAGATACGCAGTATTTT
CASSSLNRGRDTQYF
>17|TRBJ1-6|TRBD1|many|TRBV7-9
TGTGCCAGCAGTCGATTGACAGGGACAACTCGGAATTCACCCCTCCACTTT
CASSRLTGTTRNSPLHF
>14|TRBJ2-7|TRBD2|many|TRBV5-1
TGCGCCAGCAGCCAGGGAGCGGGAGTTGGCGAGCAGTACTTC
CASSQGAGVGEQYF
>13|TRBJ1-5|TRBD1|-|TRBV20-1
TGCAGTGCTAGGGGACAGAAACATCAGCCCCAGCATTTT
CSARGQKHQPQHF
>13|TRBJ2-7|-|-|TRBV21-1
TGTGCCAGCAGCAAAGCGCTAATGAACGAGCAGTACTTC
CASSKALMNEQYF
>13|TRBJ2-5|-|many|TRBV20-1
TGCAGTGCTGGAACAGGAACGCAAGAGACCCAGTACTTC
CSAGTGTQETQYF
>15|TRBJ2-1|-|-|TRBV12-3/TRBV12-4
TGTGCCAGCACCGTAAGCGGACTCTCCTACAATGAGCAGTTCTTC
CASTVSGLSYNEQFF
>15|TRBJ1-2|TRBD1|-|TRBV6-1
TGTGCCAGCACTAGCGGCCAGGGGGATCACTATGGCTACACCTTC
CASTSGQGDHYGYTF
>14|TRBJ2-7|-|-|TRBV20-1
TGCAGTGCTAGAGATCTGGGAACCCCCTACGAGCAGTACTTC
CSARDLGTPYEQYF
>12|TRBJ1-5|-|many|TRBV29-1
TGCAGCGTTGGAAATAGCAATCAGCCCCAGCATTTT
CSVGNSNQPQHF
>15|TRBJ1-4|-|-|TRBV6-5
TGTGCCAGCAGTTACTTAGGGGCGGGGAGTGAAAAACTGTTTTTT
CASSYLGAGSEKLFF
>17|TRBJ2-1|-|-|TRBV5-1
TGCGCCAGCAGCTTGATCCCCCGAACCCGCTCCTACAATGAGCAGTTCTTC
CASSLIPRTRSYNEQFF
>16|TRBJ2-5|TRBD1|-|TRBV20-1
TGCAGTGCTAATCCCGGACAGGGCAGGCTCAGGGAGACCCAGTACTTC
CSANPGQGRLRETQYF
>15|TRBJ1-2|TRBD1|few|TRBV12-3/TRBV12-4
TGTGCCAGCAGTTTAAGGACAGGAGCTAACTATGGCTACACCTTC
CASSLRTGANYGYTF
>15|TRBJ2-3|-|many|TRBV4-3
TGCGCCAGCAGCCAAGATCTGACCGGCACAGATACGCAGTATTTT
CASSQDLTGTDTQYF
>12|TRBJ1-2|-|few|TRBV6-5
TGTGCCAGCAATCGGGCAGGGGATGGCTACACCTTC
CASNRAGDGYTF
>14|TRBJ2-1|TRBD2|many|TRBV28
TGTGCCAGCAGCCCCAGCGGGAACTACAATGAGCAGTTCTTC
CASSPSGNYNEQFF
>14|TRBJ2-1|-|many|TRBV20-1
TGCAGTGCTCACACTCCAGCCAACTACAATGAGCAGTTCTTC
CSAHTPANYNEQFF
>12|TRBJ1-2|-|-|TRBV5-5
TGTGCCAGCAGCAACAGGGACTATGGCTACACCTTC
CASSNRDYGYTF
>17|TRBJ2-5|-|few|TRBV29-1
TGCAGCGTTGGTGGCAGAGAGACAGGAAAGTACCAAGAGACCCAGTACTTC
CSVGGRETGKYQETQYF
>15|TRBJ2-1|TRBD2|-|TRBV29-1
TGCAGCGTTGCACTAGCGGGAGGTGCTTACAATGAGCAGTTCTTC
CSVALAGGAYNEQFF